The 8 T cell receptor beta chains given below trace back to one sample, sequenced in a study of blood T cell repertoires in COVID-19. Measured with immunoSEQ multiplex PCR; TCRdb has only the in-frame clones, and not every one. The sample yields some 220,000 clones, 86% seen once. The specimen sequenced was PBMCs or T cells enriched from blood (not recorded which). Source of these receptors: a woman in her 40s with acute COVID-19.

The count of this clone is one. The chain employs TRBV6-5 and TRBJ2-1; 7 nucleotides agree with TRBD1. V shed 6 bases and J 5 bases; nucleotides not matched to a gene: 1. This CDR3 spans 12 amino acids. Germline V lookup: CDR1 MNHEY, CDR2 SVGAGI. CDR3 region: CASRGTDNEQFF. In DNA, the CDR3 is TGTGCCAGCAGAGGGACAGACAATGAGCAGTTCTTC.

The V gene is TRBV27, the J gene TRBJ2-1; D might be TRBD1 (6 bases). Germline assignment: CDR1 MNHEY and CDR2 SMNVEV (reference sequence). This CDR3 has 15 residues. Trimming stripped 3 bases from V and 5 bases from J, with 14 bases between. The CDR3: CASSFSRGKNNEQFF. CDR3 nucleotide sequence: TGTGCCAGCAGTTTCAGCAGGGGAAAGAACAATGAGCAGTTCTTC.

V is TRBV4-1 and J is TRBJ1-6; weak D call: TRBD1 (6 bases). V was trimmed by 0 bases and J by 6 bases, leaving 15 bases between them. The CDR3 runs to 17 residues. CDR1 is MGHRA, CDR2 YSYEKL, per germline. In nucleotides, the CDR3 is TGCGCCAGCAGCCAAGATGAGGTGGGGGCGGGTAATTCACCCCTCCACTTT. Amino acid sequence: CASSQDEVGAGNSPLHF.

The chain has TRBV11-1 and TRBJ1-4, with TRBD1 identical over 10 bases. Trimming removed 3 bases from V and 1 base from J; junction bases left unmatched: 2. Germline V gene sequence: CDR1 SGHAT, CDR2 FQDESV (reference sequence). The CDR3 is made up of 16 amino acids. The CDR3 DNA reads TGTGCCAGCAGCTTTGGACAGGGGGGAACTAATGAAAAACTGTTTTTT. Translating gives CASSFGQGGTNEKLFF.

The chain links TRBV5-8 to TRBJ2-3; 10 nucleotides match TRBD1. The CDR3 has 16 residues. Losses at the gene ends were 3 bases for V and 3 bases for J; bases not matched to a gene: 7. Germline values: CDR1 SGHTS, CDR2 YDEGEE. The DNA for the CDR3 is TGTGCCAGCAGCTGGGGACAGGGGATTAGGACAGATACGCAGTATTTT. Residues: CASSWGQGIRTDTQYF.

V is TRBV5-1 and J is TRBJ1-5; the D gene is possibly TRBD1 (6 bases). This CDR3 comprises 15 residues. The ends were cut back, 0 bases at V and 4 bases at J, with 11 bases in the middle. CDR1 is SGHRS and CDR2 is YFSETQ in the germline V gene. Here the CDR3 DNA reads TGCGCCAGCAGCTTGGTGCCAGGGGTGAATCAGCCCCAGCATTTT. Translated: CASSLVPGVNQPQHF.

The gene calls are TRBV6-1 and TRBJ1-2; weak D call: TRBD1 (6 bases). V was pared by 3 bases and J by 6 bases, with 8 bases between. Per germline, CDR1 MNHNS and CDR2 SASEGT. This CDR3 is built from 12 residues. The CDR3 here is CASSEGANGYTF. The CDR3 DNA reads TGTGCCAGCAGTGAGGGGGCCAATGGCTACACCTTC.

V is TRBV6-5 and J is TRBJ1-2; 7 positions agree with TRBD1. V trimming: 10 bases; J trimming: 4 bases; junction bases outside the gene matches: 12. CDR1 is MNHEY, CDR2 SVGAGI, per germline. There are 14 residues in the CDR3. The CDR3 sequence is CATQLTGYSYGYTF. CDR3 bases: TGTGCCACCCAACTGACAGGGTACAGCTATGGCTACACCTTC.